This is a list of T cell receptor beta chains from one sample in a study of T cells expressing NK-cell markers. TCRdb re-analyzed the 5' RACE reads; it lists each CDR3 protein once, without DNA. This sample's table has under 500,000 distinct CDR3 sequences. The source material was blood T cells: a sorted CD56 or NKG2C T cell subset, CD4+ or CD8+ T cells, or bulk PBMC T cells (not recorded which). The receptors shown here come from a woman between 18 and 70 years old in good health. Both conserved end residues are part of each CDR3.

TRBJ2-5	TRBV7-2	14	CASRTSGGQETQYF
TRBJ2-1	TRBV29-1	12	CSGDRGGDEQFF
TRBJ2-3	TRBV7-2	16	CASSSRETPSTDTQYF
TRBJ1-1	TRBV6-2/TRBV6-3	13	CASIEERGTEAFF
TRBJ1-2	TRBV6-2/TRBV6-3	15	CASGAVPPDTFGYTF
TRBJ1-1	TRBV3-1	15	CATVQAGGTNTEAFF
TRBJ2-5	TRBV7-2	14	CASSKAGARETQYF
TRBJ2-1	TRBV4-2	16	CASSQLGTSGSDEQFF
TRBJ1-1	TRBV6-4	13	CASSDSVGTEAFF
TRBJ2-5	TRBV5-1	16	CASSPAGTGGRETQYF
TRBJ1-3	TRBV7-2	17	CASSLTPGLRSGNTIYF
TRBJ2-3	TRBV6-2/TRBV6-3	15	CASSDPPSGTDTQYF
TRBJ1-2	TRBV29-1	15	CSAATTGRDAYGYTF
TRBJ2-2	TRBV9	11	CASSVPGELFF
TRBJ2-2	TRBV28	16	CAVSSETASFGGELFF
TRBJ2-1	TRBV30	13	CAWKSGQDNEQFF
TRBJ1-6	TRBV6-1	16	CASSRVLGTGRAYLHF
TRBJ1-5	TRBV5-1	14	CASSLRGESQPQHF
TRBJ2-6	TRBV13	15	CASSLGRRGANVLTF
TRBJ2-7	TRBV6-6	13	CASSPQASYEQYF
TRBJ2-1	TRBV12-3/TRBV12-4	13	CASRGQIHNEQFF
TRBJ2-3	TRBV7-9	14	CASSLVLGRDTQYF
TRBJ2-3	TRBV13	13	CASSIGGGDTQYF
TRBJ2-2	TRBV5-1	16	CASSLVASGGTGELFF
TRBJ2-1	TRBV20-1	11	CSARYFNEQFF
TRBJ1-6	TRBV7-3	14	CASSLIQGGSPLHF
TRBJ2-1	TRBV9	17	CASSVVGGSSTYNEQFF
TRBJ2-3	TRBV7-9	15	CASSRRGGAPDTQYF
TRBJ1-5	TRBV20-1	13	CSASPGLNQPQHF
TRBJ2-2	TRBV9	15	CASSVGSGSAGELFF
TRBJ1-2	TRBV7-9	14	CASSLVQGDYGYTF
TRBJ2-1	TRBV10-3	12	CAISGEDNEQFF
TRBJ1-2	TRBV7-6	16	CASSSGTGAFNYGYTF
TRBJ1-2	TRBV28	12	CASSFPGTGYTF
TRBJ1-5	TRBV6-2/TRBV6-3	18	CASSYSRVGTNSNQPQHF
TRBJ2-3	TRBV11-1	15	CASSPWGGSTDTQYF
TRBJ2-1	TRBV7-9	16	CASSSRGGELFNEQFF
TRBJ2-7	TRBV29-1	15	CSVAAKSGKPYEQYF
TRBJ1-5	TRBV15	13	CATSKALNQPQHF
TRBJ2-7	TRBV28	11	CASSGQNEQYF
TRBJ2-1	TRBV5-1	16	CASSLSAESSYNEQFF